These 29 T cell receptor beta chains share one sample of origin, sequenced in a study of cytomegalovirus exposure and HLA in healthy donors (dated by TCRdb to 2016 to 2017). Library preparation employed the immunoSEQ multiplex PCR assay. For the multiplex PCR, a mixture combining 60 forward primers for TCR Vbeta segments and 13 reverse primers for TCR Jbeta segments was used. The source is immuneACCESS, and TCRdb retained only in-frame sequences with V and J called. Part of the clones is not carried over; for the studies checked, unresolved V genes explain less than half of this, and the remainder is unexplained. A total of around 110,000 clones appear in this sample, 79% of them only once. Approximately 4.5% of the sample is taken by the ten largest. Specimen: PBMCs. Receptors were obtained from a man aged 30-40 years in good health and CMV-seropositive.

This chain links TRBV10-1 with TRBJ2-7; possible D gene TRBD2, 6 bases. From germline, CDR1 is WNHNN and CDR2 SYGVQD (reference sequence). The CDR3 is made up of 15 amino acids. V lost 3 bases, J lost 4 bases, and 16 bases lay in between. DNA for the CDR3: TGCGCCAGCAGTGAACCCGGGCTAGCGCGGTACGAGCAGTACTTC. It specifies CASSEPGLARYEQYF.

This chain connects TRBV9 to TRBJ1-3; D unclear. Trimming removed 3 bases from V and 3 bases from J, with 7 bases in between. The CDR3 spans 13 residues. In germline, CDR1 is SGDLS, CDR2 YYNGEE. CDR3 nucleotides: TGTGCCAGCAGCGCCCCAGGTGGAAACACCATATATTTT. This codes for CASSAPGGNTIYF.

The DNA of the CDR3 is TGTGCCAGTGGGGGCACAGACAGTATGAACACTGAAGCTTTCTTT. It codes for CASGGTDSMNTEAFF. The rearrangement links TRBV5-6 to TRBJ1-1; a possible D gene is TRBD1 (6 bases). The CDR3 is 15 residues long. The V gene lost 8 bases and the J gene lost 0 bases, with 17 bases spanning the gap. Per the germline V gene, CDR1 is SGHDT and CDR2 is YYEEEE.

The chain carries TRBV28 and TRBJ1-5, with D possibly being TRBD1 (5 bases). This CDR3 is built from 17 residues. V gave up 7 bases and J gave up 0 bases, with 19 bases separating them. Germline V gives CDR1 MDHEN, CDR2 SYDVKM. Written as DNA, the CDR3 is TGTGCCAGCATCCTCGGAGGGGTAAGGGGTAGCAATCAGCCCCAGCATTTT. It is translated as CASILGGVRGSNQPQHF.

The J gene is TRBJ2-1, the V gene TRBV4-2, with D possibly matching TRBD2 (5 bases). Trimming took off 4 bases at V and 9 bases at J, with 16 bases between the two ends. The length of the CDR3 is 14 residues. Germline CDR1 and CDR2: LGHNA and YNFKEQ. The CDR3 is CASSPRPRGGEQFF. DNA for the CDR3: TGTGCCAGCAGCCCCCGCCCCCGGGGTGGTGAGCAGTTCTTC.

As concerns this clone: One junction end does not reproduce the germline sequence, and a read error may be involved. This sequence joins TRBV7-9 and TRBJ2-7; TRBD1 aligns across 10 bases. Germline assignment: CDR1 SEHNR and CDR2 FQNEAQ (reference sequence). This CDR3 contains 15 residues. The CDR3 sequence is CSSSSGQGHSYEQYF. As DNA, the CDR3 is TGTTCCAGCAGCTCGGGACAGGGGCACTCCTACGAGCAGTACTTC. The whole variable domain, remainder taken from reference TRBV7-9 and TRBJ2-7, is DTGVSQNPRHKITKRGQNVTFRCDPISEHNRLYWYRQTLGQGPEFLTYFQNEAQLEKSRLLSDRFSAERPKGSFSTLEIQRTEQGDSAMYLCSSSSGQGHSYEQYFGPGTRLTVT.

The chain carries TRBV6-1 and TRBJ2-7; D might be TRBD1 (5 bases). V lost 6 bases and J lost 0, with 15 bases in between. This CDR3 spans 15 amino acids. Germline V CDR1 and CDR2: MNHNS, SASEGT. CDR3 amino acids: CASSEFGQGSYEQYF. The CDR3 nucleotides read TGTGCCAGCAGCGAATTCGGCCAGGGCTCCTACGAGCAGTACTTC.

This clone was seen a few times. The chain is built from TRBV4-3 and TRBJ2-5; D is ambiguous. From germline, CDR1 is LGHNA and CDR2 YSLEER. The CDR3 length is 14 residues. The V end lost 0 bases, the J end lost 8 bases, and 13 bases lay between the germline ends. CDR3 coding DNA: TGCGCCAGCAGCCAAGAGGTGCGGTCCTTTACCCAGTACTTC. Protein product: CASSQEVRSFTQYF.

This chain connects TRBV5-6 to TRBJ2-5; 10 bases match TRBD1. In germline, CDR1 is SGHDT, CDR2 YYEEEE. The V segment lost 0 bases and the J segment 5 bases; nucleotides outside the gene matches: 10. This CDR3 comprises 17 residues. The CDR3 region has the DNA TGTGCCAGCAGCTTGGAAGACAGGGGGCATGGTGGTGAGACCCAGTACTTC. It yields the protein CASSLEDRGHGGETQYF.

The chain recombines TRBV4-2 with TRBJ2-5, with a possible D match to TRBD1 (6 bases). V lost 2 bases to trimming and J lost 2 bases, with 18 bases between them. The CDR3 covers 17 residues. The germline V gene has CDR1 LGHNA and CDR2 YNFKEQ. The CDR3, as DNA: TGTGCCAGCAGCCAATCACTGGGAGTAAGGGGGCAAGAGACCCAGTACTTC. It is translated as CASSQSLGVRGQETQYF.

Remarks on this clone: Other DNA sequences in this specimen translate into the identical CDR3. This chain joins TRBV9 and TRBJ2-5, with a possible D match to TRBD2 (5 bases). The germline CDR1 and CDR2 sequences are SGDLS and YYNGEE. Trimming removed 3 bases at V and 1 base at J, with 10 bases between. The CDR3 consists of 14 residues. The CDR3 coding sequence is TGTGCCAGCAGCGCCGGAGGCGCCCAAGAGACCCAGTACTTC. Amino acids: CASSAGGAQETQYF. Filled out from reference TRBV9 and TRBJ2-5, the complete variable domain reads DSGVTQTPKHLITATGQRVTLRCSPRSGDLSVYWYQQSLDQGLQFLIQYYNGEERAKGNILERFSAQQFPDLHSELNLSSLELGDSALYFCASSAGGAQETQYFGPGTRLLVL.

The chain carries TRBV6-5 and TRBJ1-2, with TRBD1 as a possible D gene (6 bases). Germline V gives CDR1 MNHEY, CDR2 SVGAGI. The CDR3 contains 13 residues. The V and J ends lost 6 bases and 8 bases respectively, with 16 bases between them. The CDR3 DNA reads TGTGCCAGCAGCCATAGACAGGCAGAGGGCTACACCTTC. Translation: CASSHRQAEGYTF.

The genes are TRBV21-1 and TRBJ2-7; the tabulated D call, TRBD2, remains unverified against the DNA. TRBV21-1 is a pseudogene. The CDR3 consists of 24 residues. CDR3 in amino acids: CASSKAQKRIHRDYLGLAGGEQYF. The CDR3 DNA reads as TGTGCCAGCAGCAAAGCGCAGAAGAGGATCCATCGGGACTATTTGGGATTAGCGGGGGGCGAGCAGTACTTC.

The chain links TRBV7-9 to TRBJ1-5; D uncertain. Germline assignment: CDR1 SEHNR and CDR2 FQNEAQ (reference sequence). The CDR3 is 18 residues long. V was pared by 5 bases and J by 0 bases, with 20 bases between. The CDR3 DNA is TGTGCCAGCAGCCAGGTTAATTCAGCCTCTCGTAGCAATCAGCCCCAGCATTTT. It specifies CASSQVNSASRSNQPQHF.

This chain joins TRBV25-1 and TRBJ2-3; TRBD2 aligns across 7 bases. The CDR3 covers 17 residues. With 0 bases clipped from V and 0 bases from J, the junction kept 6 bases outside the gene matches. Germline V CDR1 and CDR2: MGHDK, SYGVNS. The CDR3 bases are TGTGCCAGCAGTGAATACGGGGAGGGGCCTAGCACAGATACGCAGTATTTT. As protein: CASSEYGEGPSTDTQYF. Full variable domain (missing parts from reference TRBV25-1 and TRBJ2-3): EADIYQTPRYLVIGTGKKITLECSQTMGHDKMYWYQQDPGMELHLIHYSYGVNSTEKGDLSSESTVSRIRTEHFPLTLESARPSHTSQYLCASSEYGEGPSTDTQYFGPGTRLTVL.

The J gene is TRBJ2-7, the V gene TRBV5-1; D unclear. Germline values: CDR1 SGHRS, CDR2 YFSETQ. V gave up 0 bases and J gave up 7 bases, with 14 bases separating them. CDR3 length equals 14 residues. DNA of the CDR3: TGCGCCAGCAGCTTGGCCCCCGACTCGAGAGAGCAGTACTTC. It codes for CASSLAPDSREQYF.

The chain combines TRBV23-1 with TRBJ2-2; possibly TRBD2 for D (6 bases). TRBV23-1 is an open reading frame whose function is uncertain. The ends were cut back, 2 bases at V and 9 bases at J, with 19 bases in the middle. This CDR3 region has 16 residues. The CDR3 here is CASSQGGKFIRRELFF. The CDR3, as DNA: TGCGCCAGCAGTCAAGGAGGGAAGTTTATAAGACGGGAGCTGTTTTTT.

This chain links TRBV28 with TRBJ1-4; D might be TRBD1 (6 bases). Germline V gene sequence: CDR1 MDHEN, CDR2 SYDVKM. V shed 3 bases and J shed 7 bases, with 12 bases lying between them. CDR3 length: 14 residues. The DNA of the CDR3 is TGTGCCAGCAGTTTCCCCAGGGGTAGTGAAAAACTGTTTTTT. It specifies CASSFPRGSEKLFF.

To note about this clone: The same CDR3 arises from other DNA sequences in this sample as well. This sequence joins TRBV9 and TRBJ1-2; D ambiguous. This CDR3 is built from 13 residues. The germline V gene encodes CDR1 SGDLS and CDR2 YYNGEE. V lost 0 bases and J lost 0, with 3 bases in between. CDR3 sequence reads: CASSVDSNYGYTF. CDR3 nucleotides: TGTGCCAGCAGCGTAGACTCTAACTATGGCTACACCTTC.

The rearrangement uses TRBV25-1 and TRBJ1-2; no clear D. The V gene's germline CDR1 is MGHDK and CDR2 SYGVNS. Trimming removed 4 bases at V and 3 bases at J, with 12 bases between. This CDR3 is 14 amino acids long. The CDR3 spells CASSVGGFDYGYTF. CDR3 DNA: TGTGCCAGCAGTGTAGGAGGGTTCGACTATGGCTACACCTTC.

The table lists this clone with a count of one. The gene calls are TRBV19 and TRBJ2-6; 11 bases are shared with TRBD1. With 4 bases clipped from V and 2 bases from J, the junction kept 1 base outside the gene matches. Per the germline V gene, CDR1 is LNHDA and CDR2 is SQIVND (reference sequence). The CDR3 runs 16 residues. For the CDR3, the DNA is TGTGCCAGTAGTAAGGACAGGGGGCCTGGGGCCAACGTCCTGACTTTC. The encoded protein is CASSKDRGPGANVLTF.

The CDR3: CASHGTQGSGNTIYF. The CDR3 DNA is TGTGCCAGTCACGGGACACAGGGGAGCGGAAACACCATATATTTT. The chain carries TRBV7-9 and TRBJ1-3, with 7 bases lining up with TRBD1. V lost 9 bases to trimming and J lost 4 bases; unmatched junction nucleotides: 12. The CDR3 is 15 residues long. From germline, CDR1 is SEHNR and CDR2 FQNEAQ (reference sequence).

The V and J genes are TRBV5-1 and TRBJ2-7, with 8 bases matching TRBD1. The trim removed 2 bases at V and 7 bases at J, leaving 11 bases unmatched. The germline V gene encodes CDR1 SGHRS and CDR2 YFSETQ. The CDR3 totals 15 residues. The CDR3 sequence is CASSFTMDRAGEQYF. CDR3 nucleotide sequence: TGCGCCAGCAGCTTTACGATGGACAGGGCGGGTGAGCAGTACTTC. The variable domain in full, with the rest retrieved from reference TRBV5-1 and TRBJ2-7, is KAGVTQTPRYLIKTRGQQVTLSCSPISGHRSVSWYQQTPGQGLQFLFEYFSETQRNKGNFPGRFSGRQFSNSRSEMNVSTLELGDSALYLCASSFTMDRAGEQYFGPGTRLTVT.

The CDR3 DNA reads as TGCGCCAGCAGTTTGAGCGGGGGGGCTTACAATGAGCAGTTCTTC. Residues: CASSLSGGAYNEQFF. The genes are TRBV5-1 and TRBJ2-1; TRBD2 matches at 10 bases. Germline V gives CDR1 SGHRS, CDR2 YFSETQ. The CDR3 runs to 15 residues. J lost 4 bases, V lost 5 bases, and 6 bases had no gene match.

This chain's CDR3 is CASSWAGAYEQYF. CDR3 sequence (DNA): TGTGCCAGCAGTTGGGCAGGGGCCTACGAGCAGTACTTC. V gene TRBV28 combines with J gene TRBJ2-7, with D possibly TRBD1 on 6 matching bases. There are 13 residues in the CDR3. Germline V lookup: CDR1 MDHEN, CDR2 SYDVKM. The V end lost 4 bases, the J end lost 2 bases, and 9 bases lay between the germline ends.

This clone appeared a single time. V and J are TRBV30 and TRBJ2-3, with D tentatively TRBD2 (6 bases). The CDR3 is 13 amino acids. The V gene lost 8 bases and the J gene lost 0 bases, with 12 bases spanning the gap. Germline values: CDR1 GTSNPN, CDR2 SVGIG (reference sequence). CDR3 DNA sequence: TGTGCCGGCGAGCGGGTTAGCACAGATACGCAGTATTTT. This sequence encodes CAGERVSTDTQYF.

The chain couples TRBV9 to TRBJ2-3; TRBD1 agrees at 11 bases. Germline V lookup: CDR1 SGDLS, CDR2 YYNGEE. V was clipped by 3 bases and J by 3 bases; unmatched bases: 3. The CDR3 spans 15 residues. This chain's CDR3 is CASSAWDRGTDTQYF. In DNA, the CDR3 is TGTGCCAGCAGCGCATGGGACAGGGGGACAGATACGCAGTATTTT.

The chain has TRBV5-1 and TRBJ2-5; maybe TRBD1 (7 bases). The V end was cut by 0 bases, the J end by 9 bases, with 18 bases between. In germline, CDR1 is SGHRS, CDR2 YFSETQ. The CDR3 covers 15 residues. The CDR3 protein is CASSLAAVLRGAQYF. CDR3 DNA sequence: TGCGCCAGCAGCTTGGCGGCCGTCCTCAGGGGGGCCCAGTACTTC.

The J gene is TRBJ2-1, the V gene TRBV6-5; 11 nucleotides agree with TRBD2. The CDR3 consists of 15 residues. The germline gives CDR1 MNHEY, CDR2 SVGAGI. V lost 5 bases, J lost 4 bases, and 4 bases stayed unmatched. The CDR3 reads CASSPTSGTYNEQFF. CDR3 coding DNA: TGTGCCAGCAGTCCGACTAGCGGGACTTACAATGAGCAGTTCTTC.